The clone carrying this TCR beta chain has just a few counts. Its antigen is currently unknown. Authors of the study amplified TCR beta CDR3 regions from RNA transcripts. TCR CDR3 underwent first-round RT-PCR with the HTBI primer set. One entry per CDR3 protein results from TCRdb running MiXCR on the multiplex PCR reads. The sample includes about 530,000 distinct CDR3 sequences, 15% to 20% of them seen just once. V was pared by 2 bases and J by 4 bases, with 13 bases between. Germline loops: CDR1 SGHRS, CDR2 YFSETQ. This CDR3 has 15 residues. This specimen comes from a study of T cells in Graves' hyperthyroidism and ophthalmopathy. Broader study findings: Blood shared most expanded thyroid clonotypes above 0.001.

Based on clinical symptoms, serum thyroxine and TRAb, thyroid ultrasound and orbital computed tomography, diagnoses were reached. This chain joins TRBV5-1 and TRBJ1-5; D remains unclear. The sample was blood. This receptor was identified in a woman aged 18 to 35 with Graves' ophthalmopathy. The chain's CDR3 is CASSLMGIGNQPQHF. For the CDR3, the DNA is TGCGCCAGCAGCTTAATGGGGATAGGAAATCAGCCCCAGCATTTT.